The rows below give T cell receptor beta chains drawn from one sample of a study of blood T cell repertoires in COVID-19. Assay used: immunoSEQ multiplex PCR; TCRdb lists only in-frame clones, some missing. Of 80,000 to 95,000 clones listed, roughly 84% are singletons. The sequenced sample consisted of peripheral blood. The receptors were gathered from a woman of 80 years or more in a cohort sampled during active or convalescent COVID-19. Both conserved end residues are part of each CDR3. D genes are given only for firm matches. Not all rows give a size; the values are once, few, many and, for expanded clones, a class.

J | size | D | V | DNA | CDR3
TRBJ1-3 | NA | NA | TRBV9 | TGTGCCAGCAGCGTAGGGGGCGGGATAGGAAACACCATATATTTT | CASSVGGGIGNTIYF
TRBJ2-2 | few | NA | TRBV6-2/TRBV6-3 | TGTGCCAGCAGTTACAACAGGGACCCCGGGGAGCTGTTTTTT | CASSYNRDPGELFF
TRBJ1-5 | few | TRBD1 | TRBV27 | TGTGCCAGCAGTTCCTGGACAGGGGGTTTCAATCAGCCCCAGCATTTT | CASSSWTGGFNQPQHF
TRBJ1-1 | NA | TRBD1 | TRBV27 | TGTGCCAGCAGTCGAGGGGGCGGGAACACTGAAGCTTTCTTT | CASSRGGGNTEAFF
TRBJ1-2 | NA | TRBD1 | TRBV4-1 | TGCGCCAGCAGCTTTGCCGGACAGGGGGCGCGGGGCGGGGGCTATGGCTACACCTTC | CASSFAGQGARGGGYGYTF
TRBJ1-5 | NA | NA | TRBV11-2 | TGTGCCAGCAGCTTAGACAGGGAAAATCAGCCCCAGCATTTT | CASSLDRENQPQHF
TRBJ2-3 | NA | TRBD2 | TRBV2 | TGTGCCAGCAGTGATTGGACTAGCGGGAAAACAGATACGCAGTATTTT | CASSDWTSGKTDTQYF
TRBJ1-2 | NA | NA | TRBV20-1 | TGCACGAGCCAGGACTATGGCTACACCTTC | CTSQDYGYTF
TRBJ2-1 | NA | TRBD2 | TRBV11-2 | TGTGCCAGCAGCTGGGGACTAGCGGGGTACAATGAGCAGTTCTTC | CASSWGLAGYNEQFF
TRBJ2-7 | once | TRBD1 | TRBV11-2 | TGTGCCAGCAGCTCCGGACCGGACAGGGTAGCCTACGAGCAGTACTTC | CASSSGPDRVAYEQYF
TRBJ2-1 | NA | TRBD2 | TRBV5-4 | TGTGCCAGCAGTCGGGACCCGGGAGGGCACAATGAGCAGTTCTTC | CASSRDPGGHNEQFF
TRBJ2-3 | NA | NA | TRBV18 | TGTGCCAGCTCACTGGACTGGAACCAGTATTTT | CASSLDWNQYF
TRBJ1-2 | once | TRBD1 | TRBV28 | TGTGCCAGCAGCCGGACAGGGGGCGTCTATGGCTACACCTTC | CASSRTGGVYGYTF
TRBJ1-2 | NA | NA | TRBV11-3 | TGTGCCAGCAGCTTTCAGACAGTGGAAGGCTACACCTTC | CASSFQTVEGYTF
TRBJ1-1 | NA | TRBD1 | TRBV6-6 | TGTGCCAGCAGTCGTAACAGGGGGGACACTGAAGCTTTCTTT | CASSRNRGDTEAFF
TRBJ2-1 | NA | TRBD1 | TRBV28 | TGTGCCAGCCTAACCGGGACAGGGGTTGGTGAGCAGTTCTTC | CASLTGTGVGEQFF
TRBJ2-5 | NA | TRBD2 | TRBV7-3 | TGTGCCAGCAGCCATAGCGGGAGGATAGAGACCCAGTACTTC | CASSHSGRIETQYF
TRBJ2-3 | many | NA | TRBV27 | TGTGCCAGCAGGAGGTTAAGCACAGATACGCAGTATTTT | CASRRLSTDTQYF
TRBJ1-2 | NA | NA | TRBV7-6 | TGTGCCAGCAGCTTAGATTCAGCGGGGAACTATGGCTACACCTTC | CASSLDSAGNYGYTF
TRBJ1-1 | NA | NA | TRBV7-9 | TGTGCCAGCAGCTTAGTGGTGGAGGGGAATGAAGCTTTCTTT | CASSLVVEGNEAFF
TRBJ1-6 | NA | TRBD1 | TRBV30 | TGTGCCTGGAGTATGGACAGGGATTCACCCCTCCACTTT | CAWSMDRDSPLHF
TRBJ2-1 | NA | TRBD2 | TRBV19 | TGTGCCAGTAGTGGTAGCGGGAGACGGTATCACTACAATGAGCAGTTCTTC | CASSGSGRRYHYNEQFF
TRBJ1-1 | once | NA | TRBV30 | TGTGCCTGGAGTGCCCCATCGATAGTGAGCACTGAAGCTTTCTTT | CAWSAPSIVSTEAFF
TRBJ1-1 | NA | TRBD1 | TRBV6-5 | TGTGCCAGCAGTTACCGTGTGGACAGGGCCAACACTGAAGCTTTCTTT | CASSYRVDRANTEAFF
TRBJ1-2 | NA | NA | TRBV30 | TGTGCCTGGAGTGTACGGCGGCAGGGCGGCTATGGCTACACCTTC | CAWSVRRQGGYGYTF
TRBJ2-1 | NA | TRBD2 | TRBV6-5 | TGTGCCAGCAGTTACTGGCGGGAGGGCCCCTACAATGAGCAGTTCTTC | CASSYWREGPYNEQFF
TRBJ1-6 | NA | TRBD1 | TRBV5-1 | TGCGCCAGCAGCTTCACAGGGGAAGCTTCACCCCTCCACTTT | CASSFTGEASPLHF
TRBJ1-2 | NA | TRBD1 | TRBV18 | TGTGCCAGCTCACCCTCCGGGACAGGGGATTTAGCTAACTATGGCTACACCTTC | CASSPSGTGDLANYGYTF
TRBJ2-5 | NA | TRBD1 | TRBV7-6 | TGTGCCAGCAGCTCTACCGGGACAGTGCAAGAGACCCAGTACTTC | CASSSTGTVQETQYF
TRBJ1-1 | NA | NA | TRBV5-1 | TGCGCCAGCAGCACCGACAATTCGAACACTGAAGCTTTCTTT | CASSTDNSNTEAFF
TRBJ1-2 | NA | NA | TRBV24-1 | TGTGCCACCAGTGATTTGCAGCAGGGCAACTATGGCTACACCTTC | CATSDLQQGNYGYTF
TRBJ1-5 | NA | NA | TRBV5-6 | TGTGCCAGCAGCTACGGCAGGAGGTCCGAAAGCAATCAGCCCCAGCATTTT | CASSYGRRSESNQPQHF
TRBJ2-1 | NA | NA | TRBV9 | TGTGCCAGCGCCCTGGGGGGATACAATGAGCAGTTCTTC | CASALGGYNEQFF
TRBJ1-2 | few | NA | TRBV21-1 | TGTGCCAGCAGCAGACACCGGGACAGGGTCAGGGGCTACACCTTC | CASSRHRDRVRGYTF
TRBJ1-5 | few | TRBD1 | TRBV5-6 | TGTGCCAGCAGTACCGGGACAGGGAGCAATCAGCCCCAGCATTTT | CASSTGTGSNQPQHF
TRBJ1-2 | NA | NA | TRBV28 | TGTGCCAGCAGTTTAACAAATCGGGTTTATGGCTACACCTTC | CASSLTNRVYGYTF
TRBJ1-2 | NA | NA | TRBV25-1 | TGTGCCAGCAGTGAATATGGCAGTGAGGTTGGCTATGGCTACACCTTC | CASSEYGSEVGYGYTF
TRBJ1-2 | NA | TRBD1 | TRBV27 | TGTGCCAGCAGCCATAGCGACAGGGACGGCTACACCTTC | CASSHSDRDGYTF
TRBJ1-4 | NA | NA | TRBV29-1 | TGCAGCGCAAAACCCCCTGGCACTAATGAAAAACTGTTTTTT | CSAKPPGTNEKLFF
TRBJ1-1 | NA | NA | TRBV4-1 | TGCGCCAGCAGCCCCGCCGGGGGGAACACTGAAGCTTTCTTT | CASSPAGGNTEAFF
TRBJ2-3 | NA | NA | TRBV20-1 | TGCAGTAGCGGGAGCACAGATACGCAGTATTTT | CSSGSTDTQYF
TRBJ2-2 | NA | TRBD2 | TRBV19 | TGTGCCAGTACCCCCCAAGGGCGGGGGGCCGGGGAGCTGTTTTTT | CASTPQGRGAGELFF
TRBJ2-5 | once | TRBD2 | TRBV6-5 | TGTGCCAGCAGTACACTAGCGGGGGTTCAAGAGACCCAGTACTTC | CASSTLAGVQETQYF
TRBJ1-1 | NA | NA | TRBV5-1 | TGCGCCAGCAGCAGTAGGAGGGACACTGAAGCTTTCTTT | CASSSRRDTEAFF
TRBJ1-6 | NA | NA | TRBV7-8 | TGTGCCAGCAGCTTAGGCAGGTTTAATTCACCCCTCCACTTT | CASSLGRFNSPLHF
TRBJ1-5 | NA | TRBD1 | TRBV24-1 | TGTGCCACCAGTGATTTGCCGGGACAGGGGGGGTATAGCAATCAGCCCCAGCATTTT | CATSDLPGQGGYSNQPQHF
TRBJ2-3 | once | TRBD2 | TRBV5-1 | TGCGCCAGCAGCCCTGGACTAGCGGGACGGGCAGATACGCAGTATTTT | CASSPGLAGRADTQYF
TRBJ1-4 | NA | TRBD1 | TRBV5-6 | TGTGCCAGCAGCAACGGACAGGGATCTAATGAAAAACTGTTTTTT | CASSNGQGSNEKLFF
TRBJ1-2 | NA | TRBD1 | TRBV5-1 | TGCGCCAGCAGATTTACGACAGGGATGACTAACTATGGCTACACCTTC | CASRFTTGMTNYGYTF
TRBJ2-3 | NA | TRBD2 | TRBV11-3 | TGTGCCAGCAGCTCTCTAGCGGGAGTGTCAGATACGCAGTATTTT | CASSSLAGVSDTQYF
TRBJ2-1 | NA | NA | TRBV2 | TGTGCCAGCAGTGAGCGAGATGAGCAGTTCTTC | CASSERDEQFF